Listed here are 10 T cell receptor beta chains from one sample, sequenced in a study of blood T cells in healthy people across ages. A sample-barcoded 5' primer and a J-beta primer mix were used in a second PCR of about 7 to 12 cycles. TCRdb used MiXCR to reprocess the 5' RACE reads, holding one entry per CDR3 protein. The sample lists 450,000 to 650,000 distinct CDR3 sequences; more than 20% were seen once. This same sample was also taken into another study, of T cells of mothers and their children.

The sequencing sample was made of blood. The source is a boy aged 10-17 years in good health.

The table lists this clonotype with a few counts. This chain connects TRBV7-2 to TRBJ2-5, with 9 bases that match TRBD2. The CDR3 totals 15 residues. Looked up from germline, CDR1 is SGHTA and CDR2 is FQGNSA. The trim removed 1 base at V and 5 bases at J, leaving 5 bases unmatched. The CDR3 is CASSLGWREGETQYF. In nucleotides, the CDR3 is TGTGCCAGCAGCTTAGGGTGGCGGGAGGGGGAGACCCAGTACTTC.

This clonotype was counted at least ten times. The chain couples TRBV20-1 to TRBJ2-1; the D is unclear. Germline CDR1 and CDR2: DFQATT and SNEGSKA (reference sequence). This CDR3 is built from 13 residues. With 5 bases removed from V and 10 bases from J, the gap between germline ends came to 18 bases. CDR3 amino acids: CSARDPTGLEQFF. In DNA, the CDR3 is TGCAGTGCTCGCGACCCGACCGGGCTCGAGCAGTTCTTC.

This clonotype was detected many times. This rearrangement joins TRBV18 to TRBJ2-7, with D perhaps assigned TRBD1 or TRBD2 (5 bases each). Germline CDR1 is KGHSH and CDR2 is LQKENI. V was shortened by 1 base and J by 3 bases, with 16 bases between the two germline ends. This CDR3 region has 16 residues. The CDR3 DNA reads TGTGCCAGCTCACCACAGGGCGAGGGGCTCGTCTACGAGCAGTACTTC. It yields the protein CASSPQGEGLVYEQYF.

With respect to this clonotype: One end of the junction is discordant with germline, which a read error may explain. This chain links TRBV7-2 with TRBJ2-1; 9 bases fit TRBD2. The DNA end is more similar to TRBJ2-7, so the J call may be wrong. CDR1 and CDR2 (germline): SGHTA, FQGNSA. The CDR3 has 15 residues. CDR3 in amino acids: CASSLAGLSSYEQYF. The CDR3 coding sequence is TGTGCCAGCAGCCTAGCGGGGTTGAGCTCCTACGAGCAGTACTTC.

This clonotype was counted between two and nine times. The chain joins TRBV9 to TRBJ1-2, with D tentatively TRBD1 (5 bases). Germline CDR1 is SGDLS and CDR2 is YYNGEE. There are 15 residues in the CDR3. V lost 4 bases and J 4 bases, leaving 17 bases between the germline ends. CDR3 bases: TGTGCCAGCAGCCCCCACATGGGGGGTAGCTATGGCTACACCTTC. Translating gives CASSPHMGGSYGYTF.

In its sample, this clonotype was seen a few times. The rearrangement joins TRBV20-1 to TRBJ2-5; D not certain. Per germline, CDR1 DFQATT and CDR2 SNEGSKA (reference sequence). Trimming pared 1 base from V and 1 base from J, leaving 7 bases between. The CDR3 is made up of 13 amino acids. CDR3: CSARVPGQETQYF. The CDR3 DNA reads TGCAGTGCTAGAGTTCCAGGCCAAGAGACCCAGTACTTC.

This clonotype was seen more than once but under ten times. The J gene is TRBJ2-5, the V gene TRBV6-2 or TRBV6-3; no firm D call. The CDR3 is 12 amino acids. Trimming stripped 2 bases from V and 5 bases from J, with 6 bases between. The V gene's germline CDR1 is MNHEY and CDR2 SVGEGT. The CDR3 DNA reads as TGTGCCAGCAGTTACGGGGATGAGACCCAGTACTTC. It codes for CASSYGDETQYF.

As DNA, the CDR3 is TGCGCCAGCAGCCAAGTAACGGGACCCTACGAGCAGTACTTC. It yields the protein CASSQVTGPYEQYF. The V call is TRBV4-3, the J call TRBJ2-5; D is possibly TRBD1 or TRBD2 (5 bases each). The J call may be faulty, since TRBJ2-7 better matches the DNA end. CDR3 length: 14 residues. Germline CDR1 and CDR2: LGHNA and YSLEER.

This clonotype has just a few counts. This chain joins TRBV20-1 and TRBJ2-3; 11 positions agree with TRBD2. Germline CDR1 and CDR2: DFQATT and SNEGSKA (reference sequence). V shed 5 bases and J 8 bases; nucleotides not matched to a gene: 12. The CDR3 spans 15 residues. CDR3 nucleotides: TGCAGTGCTTGCCCCGTAGCGGGGGGGCAAGGTACGCAGTATTTT. Its protein is CSACPVAGGQGTQYF.

This clonotype was counted between two and nine times. The junction shows a germline mismatch at one end, possibly a read error. The genes are TRBV7-2 and TRBJ2-3; D is unresolved. The CDR3 totals 13 residues. Germline values: CDR1 SGHTA, CDR2 FQGNSA. The CDR3 DNA sequence: TGTGCCAGTAGCTCCTCTCGCACAGATACGCAGTATTTT. Protein product: CASSSSRTDTQYF.